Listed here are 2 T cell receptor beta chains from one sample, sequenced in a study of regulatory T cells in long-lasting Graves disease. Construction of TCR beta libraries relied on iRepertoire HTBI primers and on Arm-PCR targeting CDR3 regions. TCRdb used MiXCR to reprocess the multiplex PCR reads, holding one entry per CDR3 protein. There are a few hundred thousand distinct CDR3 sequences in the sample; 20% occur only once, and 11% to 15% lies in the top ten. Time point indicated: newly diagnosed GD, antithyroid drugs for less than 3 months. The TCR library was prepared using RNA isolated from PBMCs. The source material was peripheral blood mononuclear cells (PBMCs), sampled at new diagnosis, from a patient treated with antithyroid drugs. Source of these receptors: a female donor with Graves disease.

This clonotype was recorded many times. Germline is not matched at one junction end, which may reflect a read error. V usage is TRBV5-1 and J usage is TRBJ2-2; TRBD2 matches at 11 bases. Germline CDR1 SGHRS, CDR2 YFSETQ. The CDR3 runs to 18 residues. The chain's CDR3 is CASSLRGTSGSVTGELFF. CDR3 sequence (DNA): TGTGCCAGCAGCCTGCGCGGAACTAGCGGGAGCGTCACCGGGGAGCTGTTTTTT.

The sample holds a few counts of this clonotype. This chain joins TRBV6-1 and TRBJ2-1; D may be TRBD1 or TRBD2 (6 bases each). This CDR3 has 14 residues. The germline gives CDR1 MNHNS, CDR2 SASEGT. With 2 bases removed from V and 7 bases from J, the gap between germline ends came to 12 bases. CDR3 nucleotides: TGTGCCAGCAGTGAACCGTGGAGGGGGAATGAGCAGTTCTTC. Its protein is CASSEPWRGNEQFF.